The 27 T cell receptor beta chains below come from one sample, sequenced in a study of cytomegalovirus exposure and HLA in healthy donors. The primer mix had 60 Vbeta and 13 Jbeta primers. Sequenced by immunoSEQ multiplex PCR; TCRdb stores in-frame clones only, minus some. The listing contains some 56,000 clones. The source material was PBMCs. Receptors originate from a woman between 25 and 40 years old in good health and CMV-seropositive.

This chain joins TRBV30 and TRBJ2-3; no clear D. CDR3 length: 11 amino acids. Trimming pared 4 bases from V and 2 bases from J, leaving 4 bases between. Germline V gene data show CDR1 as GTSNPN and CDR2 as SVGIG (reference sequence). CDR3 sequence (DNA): TGTGCCTGGACCCACACAGATACGCAGTATTTT. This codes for CAWTHTDTQYF. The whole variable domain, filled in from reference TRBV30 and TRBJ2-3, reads SQTIHQWPATLVQPVGSPLSLECTVEGTSNPNLYWYRQAAGRGLQLLFYSVGIGQISSEVPQNLSASRPQDRQFILSSKKLLLSDSGFYLCAWTHTDTQYFGPGTRLTVL.

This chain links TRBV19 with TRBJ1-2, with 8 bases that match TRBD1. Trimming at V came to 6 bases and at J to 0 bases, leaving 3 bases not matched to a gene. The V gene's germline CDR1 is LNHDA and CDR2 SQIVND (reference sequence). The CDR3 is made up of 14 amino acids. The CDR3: CASSRDRSNYGYTF. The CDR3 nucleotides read TGTGCCAGTAGCCGGGACAGGTCTAACTATGGCTACACCTTC.

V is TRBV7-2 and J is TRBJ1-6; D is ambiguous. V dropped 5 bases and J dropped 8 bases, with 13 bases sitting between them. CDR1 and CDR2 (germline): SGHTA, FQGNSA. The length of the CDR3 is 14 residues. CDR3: CASSKPGGHSPLHF. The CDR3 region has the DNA TGTGCCAGCAGCAAACCCGGAGGGCATTCACCCCTCCACTTT.

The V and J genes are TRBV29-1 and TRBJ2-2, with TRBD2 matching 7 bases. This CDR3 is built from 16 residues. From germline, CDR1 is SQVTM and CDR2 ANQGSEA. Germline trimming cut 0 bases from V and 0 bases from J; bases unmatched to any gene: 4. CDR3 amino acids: CSVEDRAGTNTGELFF. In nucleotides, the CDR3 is TGCAGCGTTGAAGATCGAGCGGGAACGAACACCGGGGAGCTGTTTTTT.

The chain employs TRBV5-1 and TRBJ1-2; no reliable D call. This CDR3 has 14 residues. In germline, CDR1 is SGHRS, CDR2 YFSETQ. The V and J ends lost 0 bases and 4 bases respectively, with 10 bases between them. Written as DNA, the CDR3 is TGCGCCAGCAGCTTGGCTACTTCGGTCTATGGCTACACCTTC. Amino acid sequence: CASSLATSVYGYTF.

The DNA for the CDR3 is TGCGCCAGCAGCCAAGACAGGCCCCGATTCTATAATTCACCCCTCCACTTT. This codes for CASSQDRPRFYNSPLHF. The V and J genes are TRBV4-1 and TRBJ1-6; D gene uncertain. The CDR3 consists of 17 residues. The V end was cut by 0 bases, the J end by 3 bases, with 12 bases between. In germline, CDR1 is MGHRA, CDR2 YSYEKL.

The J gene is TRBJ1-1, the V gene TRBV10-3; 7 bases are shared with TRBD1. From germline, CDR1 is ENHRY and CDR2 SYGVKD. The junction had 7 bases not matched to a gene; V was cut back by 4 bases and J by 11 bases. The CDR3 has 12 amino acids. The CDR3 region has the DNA TGTGCCATCAGTGTGTCCCGGGACAGTGCTTTCTTT. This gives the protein CAISVSRDSAFF.

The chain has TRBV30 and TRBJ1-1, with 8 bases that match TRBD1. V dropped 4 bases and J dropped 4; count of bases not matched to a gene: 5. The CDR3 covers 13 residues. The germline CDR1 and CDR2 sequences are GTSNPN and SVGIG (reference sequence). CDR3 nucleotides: TGTGCCTGGACTACAGGGGGTGTCACTGAAGCTTTCTTT. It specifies CAWTTGGVTEAFF.

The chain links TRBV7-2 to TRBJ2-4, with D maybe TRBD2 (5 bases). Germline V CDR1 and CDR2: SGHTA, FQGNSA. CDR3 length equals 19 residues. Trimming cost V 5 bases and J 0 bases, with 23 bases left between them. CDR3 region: CASSGGLLRQTLAKNIQYF. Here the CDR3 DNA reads TGTGCCAGCAGCGGAGGCCTGCTACGGCAGACTCTAGCCAAAAACATTCAGTACTTC. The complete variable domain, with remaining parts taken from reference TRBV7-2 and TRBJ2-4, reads GAGVSQSPSNKVTEKGKDVELRCDPISGHTALYWYRQSLGQGLEFLIYFQGNSAPDKSGLPSDRFSAERTGGSVSTLTIQRTQQEDSAVYLCASSGGLLRQTLAKNIQYFGAGTRLSVL.

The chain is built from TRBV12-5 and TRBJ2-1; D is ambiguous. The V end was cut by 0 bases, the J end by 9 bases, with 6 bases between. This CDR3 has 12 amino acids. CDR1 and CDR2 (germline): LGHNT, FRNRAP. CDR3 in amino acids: CASGLVPGEQFF. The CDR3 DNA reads TGTGCTAGTGGTTTGGTACCAGGTGAGCAGTTCTTC.

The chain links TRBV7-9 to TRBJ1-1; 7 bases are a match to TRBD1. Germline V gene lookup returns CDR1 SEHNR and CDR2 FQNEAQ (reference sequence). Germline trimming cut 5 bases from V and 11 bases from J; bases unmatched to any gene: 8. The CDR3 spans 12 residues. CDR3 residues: CASSVGQVFAFF. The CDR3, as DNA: TGTGCCAGCAGCGTCGGACAGGTATTCGCTTTCTTT. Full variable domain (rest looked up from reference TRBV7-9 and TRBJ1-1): DTGVSQNPRHKITKRGQNVTFRCDPISEHNRLYWYRQTLGQGPEFLTYFQNEAQLEKSRLLSDRFSAERPKGSFSTLEIQRTEQGDSAMYLCASSVGQVFAFFGQGTRLTVV.

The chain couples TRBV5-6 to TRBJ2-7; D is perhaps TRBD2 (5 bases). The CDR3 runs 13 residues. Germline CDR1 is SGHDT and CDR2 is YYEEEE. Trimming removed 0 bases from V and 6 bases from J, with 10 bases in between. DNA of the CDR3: TGTGCCAGCAGCTTGGATACGGACTTCGAGCAGTACTTC. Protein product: CASSLDTDFEQYF. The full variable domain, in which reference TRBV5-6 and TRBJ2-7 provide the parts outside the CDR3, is DAGVTQSPTHLIKTRGQQVTLRCSPKSGHDTVSWYQQALGQGPQFIFQYYEEEERQRGNFPDRFSGHQFPNYSSELNVNALLLGDSALYLCASSLDTDFEQYFGPGTRLTVT.

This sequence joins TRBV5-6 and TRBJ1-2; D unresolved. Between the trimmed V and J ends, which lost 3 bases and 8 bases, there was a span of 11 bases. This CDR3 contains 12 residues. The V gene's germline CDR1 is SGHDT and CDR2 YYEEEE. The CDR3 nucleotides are TGTGCCAGCAGCTCCTGGACTCAGGGCTACACCTTC. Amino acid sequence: CASSSWTQGYTF.

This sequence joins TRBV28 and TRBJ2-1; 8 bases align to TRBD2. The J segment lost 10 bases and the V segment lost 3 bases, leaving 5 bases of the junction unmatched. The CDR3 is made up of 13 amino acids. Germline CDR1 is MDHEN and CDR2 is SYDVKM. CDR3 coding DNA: TGTGCCAGCAGTTTCTTCCAGCGGGAGGAGCAGTTCTTC. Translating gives CASSFFQREEQFF. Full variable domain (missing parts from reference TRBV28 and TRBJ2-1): DVKVTQSSRYLVKRTGEKVFLECVQDMDHENMFWYRQDPGLGLRLIYFSYDVKMKEKGDIPEGYSVSREKKERFSLILESASTNQTSMYLCASSFFQREEQFFGPGTRLTVL.

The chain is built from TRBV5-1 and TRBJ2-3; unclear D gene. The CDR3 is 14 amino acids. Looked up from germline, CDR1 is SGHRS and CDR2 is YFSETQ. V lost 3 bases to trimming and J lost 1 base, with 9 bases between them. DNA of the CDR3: TGCGCCAGCAGCTCCCCCCGTGGCACAGATACGCAGTATTTT. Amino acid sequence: CASSSPRGTDTQYF.

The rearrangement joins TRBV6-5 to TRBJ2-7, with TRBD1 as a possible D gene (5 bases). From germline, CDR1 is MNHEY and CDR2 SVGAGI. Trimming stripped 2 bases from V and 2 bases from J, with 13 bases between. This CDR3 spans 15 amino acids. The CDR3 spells CASSYGAGLAYEQYF. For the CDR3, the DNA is TGTGCCAGCAGTTACGGGGCAGGGCTGGCCTACGAGCAGTACTTC.

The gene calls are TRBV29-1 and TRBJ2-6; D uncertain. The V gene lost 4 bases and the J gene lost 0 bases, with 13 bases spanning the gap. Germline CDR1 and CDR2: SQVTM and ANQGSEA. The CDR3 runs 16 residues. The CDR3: CSVGFGGPSGANVLTF. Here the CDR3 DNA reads TGCAGCGTTGGTTTCGGCGGCCCCTCTGGGGCCAACGTCCTGACTTTC.

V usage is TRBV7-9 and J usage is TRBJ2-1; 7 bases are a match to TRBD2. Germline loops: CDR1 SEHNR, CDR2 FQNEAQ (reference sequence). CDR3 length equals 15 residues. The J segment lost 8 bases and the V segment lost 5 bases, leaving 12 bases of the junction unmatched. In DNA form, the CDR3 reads TGTGCCAGCAGCCGAACCGGGACTACTCTCGATGAGCAGTTCTTC. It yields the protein CASSRTGTTLDEQFF.

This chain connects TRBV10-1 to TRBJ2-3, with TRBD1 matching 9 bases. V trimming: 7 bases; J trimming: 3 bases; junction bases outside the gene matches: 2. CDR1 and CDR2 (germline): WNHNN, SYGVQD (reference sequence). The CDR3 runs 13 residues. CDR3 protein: CASKGQGTDTQYF. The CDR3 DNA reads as TGCGCCAGCAAGGGACAGGGAACAGATACGCAGTATTTT.

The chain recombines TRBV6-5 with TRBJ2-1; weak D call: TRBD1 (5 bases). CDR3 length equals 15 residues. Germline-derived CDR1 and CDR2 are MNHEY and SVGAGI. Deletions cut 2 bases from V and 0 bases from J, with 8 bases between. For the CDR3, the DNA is TGTGCCAGCAGTTACGTACAGGACTCCTACAATGAGCAGTTCTTC. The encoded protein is CASSYVQDSYNEQFF.

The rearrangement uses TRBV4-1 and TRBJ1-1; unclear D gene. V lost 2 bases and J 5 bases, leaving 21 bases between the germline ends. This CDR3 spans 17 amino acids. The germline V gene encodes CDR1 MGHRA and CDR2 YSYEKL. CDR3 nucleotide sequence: TGCGCCAGCAGCCAAAATCCCGGCCCGGTAGGGAGGACTGAAGCTTTCTTT. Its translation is CASSQNPGPVGRTEAFF.

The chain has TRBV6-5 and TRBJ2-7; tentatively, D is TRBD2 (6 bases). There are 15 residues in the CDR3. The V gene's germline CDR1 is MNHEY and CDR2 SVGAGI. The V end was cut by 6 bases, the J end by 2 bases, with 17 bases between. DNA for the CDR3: TGTGCCAGCAGCCCCGATCGGAGGGGCGCCTACGAGCAGTACTTC. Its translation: CASSPDRRGAYEQYF.

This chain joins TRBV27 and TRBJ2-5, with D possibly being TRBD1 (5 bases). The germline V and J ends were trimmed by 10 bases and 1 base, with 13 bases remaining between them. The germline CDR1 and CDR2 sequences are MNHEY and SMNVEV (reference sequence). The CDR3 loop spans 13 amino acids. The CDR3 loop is CATNSGPQETQYF. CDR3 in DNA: TGTGCCACCAACTCAGGGCCCCAAGAGACCCAGTACTTC.

DNA for the CDR3: TGTGCCAGCAGCGCGCCGGGACTAGCGGGAGCGATGCAGTTCTTC. The encoded protein is CASSAPGLAGAMQFF. The J gene is TRBJ2-1, the V gene TRBV7-2, with TRBD2 identical over 14 bases. This CDR3 contains 15 residues. Germline V lookup: CDR1 SGHTA, CDR2 FQGNSA. J gave up 12 bases and V 5 bases, and 9 bases lay outside the gene matches.

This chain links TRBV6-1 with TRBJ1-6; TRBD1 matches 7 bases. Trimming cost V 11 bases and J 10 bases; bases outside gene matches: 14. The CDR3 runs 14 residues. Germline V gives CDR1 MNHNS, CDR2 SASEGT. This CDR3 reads CAGGGRMLGSPLHF. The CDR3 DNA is TGTGCCGGAGGGGGCAGGATGCTAGGCTCACCCCTCCACTTT.

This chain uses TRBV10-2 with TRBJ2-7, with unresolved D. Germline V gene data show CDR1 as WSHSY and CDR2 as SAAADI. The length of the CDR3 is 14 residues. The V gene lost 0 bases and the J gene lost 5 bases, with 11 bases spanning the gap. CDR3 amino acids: CASSESLRRDEQYF. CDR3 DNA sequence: TGCGCCAGCAGTGAGTCCTTGCGCCGGGACGAGCAGTACTTC.

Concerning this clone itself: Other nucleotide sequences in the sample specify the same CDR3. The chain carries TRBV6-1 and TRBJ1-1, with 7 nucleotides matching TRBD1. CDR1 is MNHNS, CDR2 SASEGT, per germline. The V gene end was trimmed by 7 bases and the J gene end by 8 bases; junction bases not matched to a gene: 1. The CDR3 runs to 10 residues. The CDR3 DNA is TGTGCCAGCATGGACAGGGAAGCTTTCTTT. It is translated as CASMDREAFF.